This T cell receptor beta chain was identified in a study of cytomegalovirus exposure and HLA in healthy donors. Findings and caveats of the study: The authors judged a highly shared variant cluster likely a sequencing artifact. In a later analysis, V- and J-gene trimming of beta chains associated with a DCLRE1C missense variant, replicated independently. In a later analysis, at a false discovery rate of 0.05, approximately 16,000 TCR beta sequences matched HLA alleles. A list of approximately 160 TCR beta chains associated with cytomegalovirus was given.

A remark on this clone: Its matching antigen is unknown.

PCR employed 60 Vbeta and 13 Jbeta primers. Measured with immunoSEQ multiplex PCR; TCRdb has only the in-frame clones, and not every one. The sample consists of hundreds of thousands of clones, approximately 82% of them appearing once. Germline-derived CDR1 and CDR2 are KGHSH and LQKENI. Trimming took off 2 bases at V and 0 bases at J, with 5 bases between the two ends. The length of the CDR3 is 14 residues. V and J are TRBV18 and TRBJ1-3; D is ambiguous. The specimen was PBMCs. This clonotype was sampled from a woman aged 40 to 50 in good health and CMV-seronegative. The CDR3 sequence: CASSPTSSGNTIYF. In nucleotides, the CDR3 is TGTGCCAGCTCACCAACGAGCTCTGGAAACACCATATATTTT.